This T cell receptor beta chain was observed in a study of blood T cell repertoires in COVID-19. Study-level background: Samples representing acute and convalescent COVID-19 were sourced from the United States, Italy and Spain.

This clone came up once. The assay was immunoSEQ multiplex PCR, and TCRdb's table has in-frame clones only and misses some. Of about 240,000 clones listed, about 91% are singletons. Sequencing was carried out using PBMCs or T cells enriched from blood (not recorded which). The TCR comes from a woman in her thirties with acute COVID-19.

This CDR3 reads CSVVRVHEQYF. In DNA, the CDR3 is TGCAGCGTTGTCAGGGTCCACGAGCAGTACTTC. The J gene is TRBJ2-7, the V gene TRBV29-1, with a weak D call TRBD1 (5 bases). The V and J ends lost 4 bases and 5 bases respectively, with 9 bases between them. Germline V gene data show CDR1 as SQVTM and CDR2 as ANQGSEA. The CDR3 consists of 11 residues.